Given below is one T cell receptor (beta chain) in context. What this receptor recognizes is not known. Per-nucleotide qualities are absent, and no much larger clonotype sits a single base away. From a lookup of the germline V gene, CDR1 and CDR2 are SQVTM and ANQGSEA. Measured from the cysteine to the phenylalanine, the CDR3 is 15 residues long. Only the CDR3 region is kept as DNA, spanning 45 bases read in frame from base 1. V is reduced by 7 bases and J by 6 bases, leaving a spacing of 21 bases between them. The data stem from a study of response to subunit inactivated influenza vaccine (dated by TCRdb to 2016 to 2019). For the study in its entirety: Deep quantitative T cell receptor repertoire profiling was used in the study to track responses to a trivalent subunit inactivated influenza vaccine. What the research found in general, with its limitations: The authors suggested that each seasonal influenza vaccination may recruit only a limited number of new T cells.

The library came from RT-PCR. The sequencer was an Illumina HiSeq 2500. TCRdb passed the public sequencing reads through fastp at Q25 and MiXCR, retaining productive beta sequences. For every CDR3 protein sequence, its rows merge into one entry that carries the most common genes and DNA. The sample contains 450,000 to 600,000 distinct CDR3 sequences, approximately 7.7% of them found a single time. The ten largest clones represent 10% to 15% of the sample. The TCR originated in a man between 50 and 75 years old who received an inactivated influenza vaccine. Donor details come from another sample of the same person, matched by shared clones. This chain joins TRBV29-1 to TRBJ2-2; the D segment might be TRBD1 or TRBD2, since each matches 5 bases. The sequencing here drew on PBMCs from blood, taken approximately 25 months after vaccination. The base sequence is TGCAGCGCCTCCTCAGGGATGGGGAGCGCCGGGGAGCTGTTTTTT. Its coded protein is CSASSGMGSAGELFF.